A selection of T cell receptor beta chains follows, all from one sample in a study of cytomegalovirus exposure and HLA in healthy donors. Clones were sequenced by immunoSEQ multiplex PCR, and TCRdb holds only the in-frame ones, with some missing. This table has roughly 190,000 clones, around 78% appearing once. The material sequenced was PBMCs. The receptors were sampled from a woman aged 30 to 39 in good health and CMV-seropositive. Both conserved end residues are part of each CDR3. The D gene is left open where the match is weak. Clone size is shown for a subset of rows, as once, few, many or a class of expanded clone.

CDR3: CASDIAGGRTDTQYF
DNA: TGTGCCAGCGACATAGCGGGAGGGCGCACAGATACGCAGTATTTT
V: TRBV27
size: -
D: TRBD2
J: TRBJ2-3

CDR3: CASSQLGLAIYNEQFF
DNA: TGCGCCAGCAGCCAATTGGGACTAGCGATTTACAATGAGCAGTTCTTC
V: TRBV4-1
size: -
D: TRBD2
J: TRBJ2-1

CDR3: CASTAKGGPDTQYF
DNA: TGTGCCAGCACAGCTAAGGGGGGGCCAGATACGCAGTATTTT
V: TRBV5-4
size: -
D: -
J: TRBJ2-3

CDR3: CASSQAGGYTEAFF
DNA: TGCGCCAGCAGCCAAGCAGGGGGCTACACTGAAGCTTTCTTT
V: TRBV4-1
size: -
D: TRBD1
J: TRBJ1-1

CDR3: CSGGTSGGETQYF
DNA: TGCAGCGGCGGGACTAGCGGGGGAGAGACCCAGTACTTC
V: TRBV29-1
size: -
D: TRBD2
J: TRBJ2-5

CDR3: CASSLTGLAGEDTQYF
DNA: TGTGCCAGCAGCCTAACGGGACTAGCGGGAGAGGATACGCAGTATTTT
V: TRBV11-2
size: -
D: TRBD2
J: TRBJ2-3

CDR3: CASRAGATYNEQFF
DNA: TGTGCCAGTAGAGCAGGGGCAACATACAATGAGCAGTTCTTC
V: TRBV19
size: -
D: -
J: TRBJ2-1

CDR3: CASSLGASSTEAFF
DNA: TGTGCCAGCAGCTTGGGAGCAAGTAGCACTGAAGCTTTCTTT
V: TRBV5-6
size: -
D: -
J: TRBJ1-1

CDR3: CATTGPRGAF
DNA: TGTGCCACAACAGGGCCCCGAGGTGCCTTC
V: TRBV30
size: -
D: -
J: TRBJ1-2

CDR3: CASSGTGNYGYTF
DNA: TGTGCCAGCAGCGGGACAGGGAACTATGGCTACACCTTC
V: TRBV28
size: once
D: TRBD1
J: TRBJ1-2

CDR3: CASSYLDRRVREQYF
DNA: TGTGCCAGCAGTTATTTGGACAGACGGGTTCGGGAGCAGTACTTC
V: TRBV6-5
size: -
D: -
J: TRBJ2-7

CDR3: CASREQTGRAEAFF
DNA: TGTGCCAGCAGAGAACAGACAGGGCGGGCTGAAGCTTTCTTT
V: TRBV7-2
size: -
D: TRBD1
J: TRBJ1-1

CDR3: CASSTPRREGTDTRYF
DNA: TGTGCCAGTAGTACCCCCCGGCGGGAAGGCACAGATACGCGGTATTTT
V: TRBV19
size: few
D: -
J: TRBJ2-3

CDR3: CASSLSPDSNYGYTF
DNA: TGTGCCAGCAGCTTGTCCCCGGACAGTAACTATGGCTACACCTTC
V: TRBV5-6
size: once
D: -
J: TRBJ1-2

CDR3: CASSTPSGGETDTQYF
DNA: TGTGCCAGCAGTACTCCTAGCGGGGGGGAAACAGATACGCAGTATTTT
V: TRBV27
size: -
D: TRBD2
J: TRBJ2-3

CDR3: CASRLDISYEQYF
DNA: TGTGCCAGCAGGCTGGACATTTCCTACGAGCAGTACTTC
V: TRBV27
size: -
D: -
J: TRBJ2-7

CDR3: CASSLDRTGVGYTF
DNA: TGTGCCAGCAGCTTAGATAGGACAGGGGTTGGCTACACCTTC
V: TRBV7-2
size: -
D: TRBD1
J: TRBJ1-2

CDR3: CASSPDRGGQPQHF
DNA: TGTGCCAGCAGTCCGGACAGGGGAGGTCAGCCCCAGCATTTT
V: TRBV28
size: -
D: TRBD1
J: TRBJ1-5

CDR3: CASSAGQGAFGANVLTF
DNA: TGTGCCAGCAGCGCAGGACAGGGGGCTTTTGGGGCCAACGTCCTGACTTTC
V: TRBV7-9
size: -
D: TRBD1
J: TRBJ2-6

CDR3: CASSVSTGSQYF
DNA: TGTGCCAGCAGCGTATCTACGGGATCCCAGTACTTC
V: TRBV9
size: -
D: -
J: TRBJ2-5

CDR3: CASRPGQGARGTEAFF
DNA: TGCGCCAGCAGACCAGGACAGGGGGCAAGAGGCACTGAAGCTTTCTTT
V: TRBV5-1
size: -
D: TRBD1
J: TRBJ1-1

CDR3: CATIVSGQGFGYTF
DNA: TGTGCCACCATTGTATCGGGACAGGGGTTTGGCTACACCTTC
V: TRBV2
size: -
D: TRBD1
J: TRBJ1-2